One and the same sample provided the 18 T cell receptor beta chains below, sequenced in a study of blood T cell repertoires in COVID-19. Measured with immunoSEQ multiplex PCR; TCRdb has only the in-frame clones, and not every one. Among 65,000 to 90,000 clones listed, 87% were seen once. Sequencing was done on a sample of peripheral blood. The receptors shown here come from a woman aged 50 to 65 with active or convalescent COVID-19.

This clone was seen only once. The V gene is TRBV29-1, the J gene TRBJ2-5; the match to TRBD2 covers 7 bases. Unmatched junction bases numbered 14, after V lost 5 bases and J lost 2 bases. Germline-derived CDR1 and CDR2 are SQVTM and ANQGSEA. The CDR3 contains 16 residues. The CDR3 DNA follows: TGCAGCGTTTCCCCGTTGGGGAGCGGGGTACAAGAGACCCAGTACTTC. Translation: CSVSPLGSGVQETQYF.

V gene TRBV10-3 combines with J gene TRBJ2-5, with D perhaps TRBD1 (6 bases). The CDR3 covers 18 residues. V was clipped by 8 bases and J by 2 bases, with 27 bases between them. Germline values: CDR1 ENHRY, CDR2 SYGVKD. The chain's CDR3 is CAIAARGDTRYYQETQYF. CDR3 sequence (DNA): TGTGCCATCGCAGCCCGAGGGGACACACGGTACTATCAAGAGACCCAGTACTTC.

The chain has TRBV27 and TRBJ2-4; no definite D call. Trimming took 3 bases from V and 1 from J, leaving 16 bases between them. The CDR3 runs 17 residues. Germline values: CDR1 MNHEY, CDR2 SMNVEV (reference sequence). CDR3 in amino acids: CASSFLPLLQAKNIQYF. The DNA for the CDR3 is TGTGCCAGCAGTTTTTTACCGCTGCTCCAGGCCAAAAACATTCAGTACTTC.

This clone was recorded a few times. CDR3 protein: CASSQDWQGVSYEQYF. The CDR3 DNA reads TGCGCCAGCAGCCAAGATTGGCAGGGGGTCTCCTACGAGCAGTACTTC. The genes are TRBV4-3 and TRBJ2-7; 7 positions agree with TRBD1. V lost 0 bases to trimming and J lost 0 bases; unmatched junction nucleotides: 5. The CDR3 has 16 amino acids. CDR1 LGHNA and CDR2 YSLEER come from the germline V gene.

The J gene is TRBJ2-3, the V gene TRBV7-9, with 7 bases lining up with TRBD1. Trimming removed 3 bases from V and 2 bases from J; junction bases left unmatched: 5. CDR3 size: 15 residues. CDR1 and CDR2 from the germline V gene are SEHNR and FQNEAQ (reference sequence). The CDR3 sequence: CASSLGQGDTDTQYF. The CDR3 DNA sequence: TGTGCCAGCAGCTTGGGGCAGGGGGACACAGATACGCAGTATTTT.

The J gene is TRBJ1-2, the V gene TRBV27, with TRBD1 matching over 10 bases. CDR1 MNHEY and CDR2 SMNVEV come from the germline V gene (reference sequence). The CDR3 is 16 amino acids. Trimming took 0 bases from V and 6 from J; bases not matched to a gene: 7. For the CDR3, the DNA is TGTGCCAGCAGTTTATCGACAGGGGGCTCGCGAAATGGCTACACCTTC. Amino acid sequence: CASSLSTGGSRNGYTF.

V usage is TRBV7-6 and J usage is TRBJ2-2; TRBD2 aligns across 12 bases. There are 19 residues in the CDR3. J gave up 0 bases and V 2 bases, and 7 bases lay outside the gene matches. CDR1 SGHVS and CDR2 FNYEAQ come from the germline V gene. The CDR3 protein is CASSLRLAGGTANTGELFF. The CDR3 region has the DNA TGTGCCAGCAGCTTAAGGCTAGCGGGGGGGACCGCGAACACCGGGGAGCTGTTTTTT.

The J gene is TRBJ2-5, the V gene TRBV5-8; D not certain. The V and J ends lost 2 bases and 0 bases respectively, with 8 bases between them. Germline V gene data show CDR1 as SGHTS and CDR2 as YDEGEE. This CDR3 comprises 14 residues. The CDR3 spells CASSLGVYQETQYF. CDR3 nucleotide sequence: TGTGCCAGCAGCTTAGGAGTGTACCAAGAGACCCAGTACTTC.

J is TRBJ2-3 and V is TRBV5-1; 9 positions match TRBD2. Per the germline V gene, CDR1 is SGHRS and CDR2 is YFSETQ. The length of the CDR3 is 15 residues. V dropped 1 base and J dropped 6; count of bases not matched to a gene: 6. The chain's CDR3 is CASSLNSGGGDTQYF. The CDR3, as DNA: TGCGCCAGCAGCTTGAATAGCGGGGGCGGGGATACGCAGTATTTT.

The genes are TRBV5-5 and TRBJ1-2; 9 nucleotides match TRBD1. The CDR3 totals 13 residues. The germline V gene has CDR1 SGHKS and CDR2 YYEKEE (reference sequence). Trimming cost V 5 bases and J 5 bases; bases outside gene matches: 4. The DNA for the CDR3 is TGTGCCAGCAGTTCCGGACAGGGGTATGGCTACACCTTC. Translating gives CASSSGQGYGYTF.

The rearrangement uses TRBV6-4 and TRBJ1-1; D is possibly TRBD1 (6 bases). Deletions cut 10 bases from V and 0 bases from J, with 15 bases between. There are 14 residues in the CDR3. CDR1 MRHNA and CDR2 SNTAGT come from the germline V gene. The CDR3 spells CATTLGQLNTEAFF. The CDR3 region has the DNA TGTGCCACTACACTCGGACAGTTGAACACTGAAGCTTTCTTT.

The V call is TRBV27, the J call TRBJ2-3; D is perhaps TRBD1 (5 bases). This CDR3 region has 19 residues. V was pared by 1 base and J by 0 bases, with 20 bases between. Germline-derived CDR1 and CDR2 are MNHEY and SMNVEV (reference sequence). The DNA for the CDR3 is TGTGCCAGCAGTTTATACAGGACAAGGATTTCTGATAGCACAGATACGCAGTATTTT. Translating it yields CASSLYRTRISDSTDTQYF.

This chain links TRBV6-6 with TRBJ1-1, with TRBD1 identical over 9 bases. This CDR3 region has 13 residues. Germline lookup yields CDR1 MNHNY and CDR2 SVGAGI (reference sequence). The J segment lost 6 bases and the V segment lost 8 bases, leaving 7 bases of the junction unmatched. The CDR3 reads CASLYRGRPEAFF. DNA for the CDR3: TGTGCCAGCCTCTACAGGGGGCGTCCTGAAGCTTTCTTT.

The V call is TRBV7-2, the J call TRBJ1-5; D is perhaps TRBD1 (5 bases). V dropped 3 bases and J dropped 4 bases, with 7 bases sitting between them. The CDR3 length is 13 residues. Germline V gives CDR1 SGHTA, CDR2 FQGNSA. CDR3 protein: CASSFQGNQPQHF. CDR3 DNA: TGTGCCAGCAGCTTTCAGGGAAATCAGCCCCAGCATTTT.

This clone was seen more than once but under ten times. The rearrangement uses TRBV9 and TRBJ2-6; no clear D gene. The germline V gene encodes CDR1 SGDLS and CDR2 YYNGEE. Trimming took 0 bases from V and 2 from J, leaving 12 bases between them. The CDR3 spans 17 residues. The CDR3 sequence is CASSVGVSAAGANVLTF. In DNA form, the CDR3 reads TGTGCCAGCAGCGTAGGTGTCTCGGCGGCTGGGGCCAACGTCCTGACTTTC.

This chain links TRBV6-5 with TRBJ2-3; D perhaps matches TRBD2 (6 bases). Germline lookup yields CDR1 MNHEY and CDR2 SVGAGI. The CDR3 totals 15 residues. Trimming stripped 6 bases from V and 0 bases from J, with 13 bases between. Here the CDR3 reads CASRRGTDSTDTQYF. CDR3 in DNA: TGTGCCAGCAGACGCGGGACGGACAGCACAGATACGCAGTATTTT.

J is TRBJ2-3 and V is TRBV9; 7 positions agree with TRBD1. The CDR3 is 16 amino acids. Looked up from germline, CDR1 is SGDLS and CDR2 is YYNGEE. The V segment lost 1 base and the J segment 4 bases; nucleotides outside the gene matches: 9. DNA of the CDR3: TGTGCCAGCAGCGTACTCGATGGGCAGGGGGCAGATACGCAGTATTTT. Protein product: CASSVLDGQGADTQYF.

The chain recombines TRBV29-1 with TRBJ2-3, with D unclear. V was shortened by 6 bases and J by 3 bases, with 4 bases between the two germline ends. CDR3 length: 10 residues. Germline values: CDR1 SQVTM, CDR2 ANQGSEA. CDR3 in amino acids: CSVRTDTQYF. CDR3 in DNA: TGCAGCGTCAGAACAGATACGCAGTATTTT.